The T cell receptor (beta chain) under discussion was sequenced for a study of blood T cell repertoires in COVID-19. Overall study: Sites in the United States, Italy and Spain provided acute and convalescent COVID-19 samples.

The table came from immunoSEQ multiplex PCR; TCRdb's copy has only in-frame clones and leaves some out. The sample holds 300,000 to 400,000 clones, more than 75% seen once. This clone was detected only once. V lost 2 bases and J lost 6; bases outside the gene matches: 1. The CDR3 length is 15 residues. Germline-derived CDR1 and CDR2 are SGDLS and YYNGEE. The study drew participants aged about 18 to 90 years from fewer than 30 US areas. In assigning cohorts, the study relied on participant-reported clinical history. This sequence joins TRBV9 and TRBJ2-1; TRBD2 aligns across 14 bases. Material for sequencing was PBMCs or T cells enriched from blood (not recorded which). This sequence was found in a woman aged 18-30 years who had recovered from COVID-19. This CDR3 reads CASSVGTSGSNEQFF. CDR3 coding DNA: TGTGCCAGCAGCGTCGGGACTAGCGGGAGCAATGAGCAGTTCTTC.